The 30 T cell receptor beta chains reported below all come from one sample, sequenced in a study of CD8+CD57+ T cells in acquired aplastic anemia. Flow cytometry had shown expanded CD8+CD57+ cells in the patients chosen for sequencing. Both TCR beta VDJ combination and CDR3 sequence profiling were carried out. Genomic DNA was the template for this profiling. From the reads, TCRdb called clonotypes with MiXCR, one entry per CDR3 protein. The sample consists of some 120,000 distinct CDR3 sequences, approximately 61% of them appearing once. The specimen sequenced was sorted CD4+, CD8+, or CD8+CD57+ T cells (not recorded which) from PBMCs. The source is a human donor with aplastic anemia.

This clonotype appeared a few times. The rearrangement uses TRBV7-8 and TRBJ2-1; 8 nucleotides line up with TRBD2. The CDR3 is made up of 14 amino acids. The V segment lost 3 bases and the J segment 5 bases; nucleotides outside the gene matches: 3. The germline V gene encodes CDR1 SGHVS and CDR2 FQNEAQ. The CDR3 DNA is TGTGCCAGCAGCTTTTCGCGGGGGGACAATGAGCAGTTCTTC. This translates into CASSFSRGDNEQFF.

This clonotype was found once. V is TRBV7-6 and J is TRBJ1-2; unclear D gene. The CDR3 loop spans 12 amino acids. The V end lost 3 bases, the J end lost 2 bases, and 4 bases lay between the germline ends. Germline CDR1 is SGHVS and CDR2 is FNYEAQ. The CDR3 DNA reads as TGTGCCAGCAGCTTTGGGAACTATGGCTACACCTTC. Amino acids: CASSFGNYGYTF.

Only a few counts were recorded for this clonotype. The V and J genes are TRBV27 and TRBJ2-5; 8 nucleotides align to TRBD2. CDR1 and CDR2 from the germline V gene are MNHEY and SMNVEV (reference sequence). Losses at the gene ends were 1 base for V and 5 bases for J; bases not matched to a gene: 6. This CDR3 has 15 residues. The CDR3 DNA is TGTGCCAGCAGTTTATACGGGGGGGCCGGCGAGACCCAGTACTTC. Residues: CASSLYGGAGETQYF.

This clonotype was counted at least ten times. The rearrangement joins TRBV4-1 to TRBJ1-2; D gene uncertain. The CDR3 sequence is 12 residues long. Trimming pared 4 bases from V and 2 bases from J, leaving 5 bases between. The germline CDR1 and CDR2 sequences are MGHRA and YSYEKL. Here the CDR3 reads CASSPSNYGYTF. Written as DNA, the CDR3 is TGCGCCAGCAGCCCTTCGAACTATGGCTACACCTTC.

In this sample, this clonotype turned up many times. The chain employs TRBV12-3 or TRBV12-4 and TRBJ2-2; 9 nucleotides match TRBD1. The CDR3 totals 15 residues. The J segment lost 7 bases and the V segment lost 5 bases, leaving 8 bases of the junction unmatched. CDR3 in amino acids: CASSHRQGVVGELFF. The DNA of the CDR3 is TGTGCCAGCAGTCACAGACAGGGGGTCGTCGGGGAGCTGTTTTTT.

This clonotype was observed a handful of times. The CDR3 is CASSSGTNTGELFF. In DNA form, the CDR3 reads TGCGCCAGCAGCTCCGGGACGAACACCGGGGAGCTGTTTTTT. The rearrangement joins TRBV5-1 to TRBJ2-2, with D maybe TRBD2 (5 bases). Trimming left V 3 bases short and J 0 bases short, with 6 bases between. This CDR3 is 14 amino acids long. The germline CDR1 and CDR2 sequences are SGHRS and YFSETQ.

This clonotype counts as medium-sized. V gene TRBV5-6 combines with J gene TRBJ1-2, with D possibly TRBD1 on 6 matching bases. Germline loops: CDR1 SGHDT, CDR2 YYEEEE. V was pared by 0 bases and J by 3 bases, with 18 bases between. The CDR3 consists of 17 residues. The CDR3 DNA sequence: TGTGCCAGCAGCTTGGCCGTCAGGGGTTTGGCTCACTATGGCTACACCTTC. It encodes CASSLAVRGLAHYGYTF.

This clonotype turned up a few times. The rearrangement links TRBV5-1 to TRBJ1-2, with D maybe TRBD1 (6 bases). Per germline, CDR1 SGHRS and CDR2 YFSETQ. V was shortened by 0 bases and J by 4 bases, with 10 bases between the two germline ends. The CDR3 totals 14 residues. The CDR3 loop reads CASSLGTGRYGYTF. The DNA of the CDR3 is TGCGCCAGCAGCTTGGGAACAGGGCGCTATGGCTACACCTTC.

This sequence joins TRBV20-1 and TRBJ1-2; D not resolved. Trimming stripped 0 bases from V and 6 bases from J, with 8 bases between. The CDR3 length is 12 residues. Germline lookup yields CDR1 DFQATT and CDR2 SNEGSKA (reference sequence). CDR3 amino acids: CSARDQIDGYTF. The CDR3 nucleotides are TGCAGTGCTAGAGATCAGATAGATGGCTACACCTTC.

The chain has TRBV11-2 and TRBJ2-2, with 8 bases identical to TRBD1. The V and J ends lost 0 bases and 5 bases, in that order; junction bases with no gene match: 8. The germline V gene encodes CDR1 SGHAT and CDR2 FQNNGV. The CDR3 is 17 amino acids. CDR3 nucleotide sequence: TGTGCCAGCAGCTTAGATCCACAGGGGGTATGGACCGGGGAGCTGTTTTTT. It encodes CASSLDPQGVWTGELFF.

This chain connects TRBV12-3 or TRBV12-4 to TRBJ2-3, with no clear D. The CDR3 has 12 amino acids. The V end was cut by 5 bases, the J end by 3 bases, with 6 bases between. CDR3 protein: CASSHGTDTQYF. CDR3 DNA sequence: TGTGCCAGCAGTCACGGTACAGATACGCAGTATTTT.

The gene calls are TRBV2 and TRBJ1-5; unclear D gene. The CDR3 is made up of 14 amino acids. Trimming cost V 3 bases and J 1 base, with 7 bases left between them. Per the germline V gene, CDR1 is SNHLY and CDR2 is FYNNEI. The CDR3 is CASSEGSSNQPQHF. CDR3 nucleotides: TGTGCCAGCAGTGAGGGCAGCAGCAATCAGCCCCAGCATTTT.

In its sample, this clonotype was seen many times. The V and J genes are TRBV7-9 and TRBJ2-3, with TRBD2 as a possible D gene (5 bases). Germline lookup yields CDR1 SEHNR and CDR2 FQNEAQ (reference sequence). This CDR3 region has 14 residues. V lost 6 bases and J 1 base, leaving 11 bases between the germline ends. The CDR3 DNA reads as TGTGCCAGCAGGTCCCCGAGGGGCACAGATACGCAGTATTTT. Translation gives CASRSPRGTDTQYF. Together with reference TRBV7-9 and TRBJ2-3, the CDR3 gives the full variable domain: DTGVSQNPRHKITKRGQNVTFRCDPISEHNRLYWYRQTLGQGPEFLTYFQNEAQLEKSRLLSDRFSAERPKGSFSTLEIQRTEQGDSAMYLCASRSPRGTDTQYFGPGTRLTVL.

V gene TRBV20-1 combines with J gene TRBJ1-2; D remains unclear. Looked up from germline, CDR1 is DFQATT and CDR2 is SNEGSKA (reference sequence). Between the trimmed V and J ends, which lost 0 bases and 4 bases, there was a span of 9 bases. The CDR3 extends over 13 amino acids. This chain's CDR3 is CSARDRGIYGYTF. The CDR3 DNA reads as TGCAGTGCTAGAGATCGGGGTATCTATGGCTACACCTTC.

The chain recombines TRBV25-1 with TRBJ2-7; no definite D call. V was pared by 4 bases and J by 5 bases, with 9 bases between. CDR1 MGHDK and CDR2 SYGVNS come from the germline V gene. The CDR3 consists of 12 residues. Here the CDR3 DNA reads TGTGCCAGCAGTGCAGGTCCCCACGAGCAGTACTTC. Residues: CASSAGPHEQYF.

The V gene is TRBV29-1, the J gene TRBJ2-3; 7 positions match TRBD2. After removal of 4 bases from V and 2 bases from J, the junction contained 6 bases not matched to a gene. The germline V gene has CDR1 SQVTM and CDR2 ANQGSEA. The CDR3 runs to 14 residues. DNA of the CDR3: TGCAGCGTTGGGCGGGAGCGAAACACAGATACGCAGTATTTT. Its protein product is CSVGRERNTDTQYF.

This chain connects TRBV15 to TRBJ1-1; D might be TRBD1 (6 bases). Deletions cut 2 bases from V and 5 bases from J, with 18 bases between. Germline V CDR1 and CDR2: LNHNV, YYDKDF (reference sequence). The CDR3 totals 16 residues. In DNA, the CDR3 is TGTGCCACCAGCAGACCAGAATTAGGGGGGCGAACTGAAGCTTTCTTT. The encoded protein is CATSRPELGGRTEAFF.

This clonotype was seen ten or more times. The gene calls are TRBV12-5 and TRBJ2-1; D not certain. Germline CDR1 reads LGHNT; CDR2 reads FRNRAP. Trimming pared 4 bases from V and 6 bases from J, leaving 10 bases between. The CDR3 sequence is 13 residues long. The CDR3 DNA reads as TGTGCTAGTGGTTCTAACTGGGGCAATGAGCAGTTCTTC. The encoded protein is CASGSNWGNEQFF.

As regards this clonotype: One base away lies a much larger clone, so this may be a sequencing read error. This sequence joins TRBV11-2 and TRBJ2-3, with TRBD2 matching over 13 bases. Germline V gives CDR1 SGHAT, CDR2 FQNNGV. V lost 7 bases, J lost 6 bases, and 10 bases stayed unmatched. The CDR3 runs 16 residues. DNA for the CDR3: TGTGCCAGCATCTCCACTAGCGGGGGGGCCCCCGATACGCAGTATTTT. Residues: CASISTSGGAPDTQYF.

This chain uses TRBV11-2 with TRBJ2-3; 9 bases are a match to TRBD2. Germline-derived CDR1 and CDR2 are SGHAT and FQNNGV. V shed 5 bases and J 0 bases; nucleotides not matched to a gene: 9. CDR3 size: 17 residues. CDR3 in DNA: TGTGCCAGCAGCGTATTACCGGGACTAGCTAGCACAGATACGCAGTATTTT. Encoded protein: CASSVLPGLASTDTQYF.

This clonotype has a count of ten or more. CDR3 residues: CASSVDGEDNEQFF. The CDR3 DNA sequence: TGTGCCAGCAGTGTCGACGGAGAAGACAATGAGCAGTTCTTC. The chain is built from TRBV6-1 and TRBJ2-1; D remains ambiguous. CDR1 and CDR2 (germline): MNHNS, SASEGT. There are 14 residues in the CDR3. The V and J ends lost 4 bases and 5 bases respectively, with 12 bases between them.

This clonotype was detected only once. The CDR3 reads CASATGSLEAFF. The DNA of the CDR3 is TGTGCCAGCGCTACAGGGAGTCTTGAAGCTTTCTTT. The rearrangement joins TRBV27 to TRBJ1-1, with D perhaps matching TRBD1 (6 bases). Germline V lookup: CDR1 MNHEY, CDR2 SMNVEV (reference sequence). V lost 8 bases, J lost 7 bases, and 14 bases lay in between. The CDR3 consists of 12 residues.

This clonotype was picked up one time. V usage is TRBV30 and J usage is TRBJ1-1, with a possible D match to TRBD1 (5 bases). The V and J ends lost 5 bases and 1 base respectively, with 11 bases between them. Germline V gives CDR1 GTSNPN, CDR2 SVGIG (reference sequence). This CDR3 is built from 13 residues. DNA for the CDR3: TGTGCCTGGGGAGGGGAGGCGAACACTGAAGCTTTCTTT. Its protein is CAWGGEANTEAFF.

This clonotype appeared many times. The chain is built from TRBV29-1 and TRBJ1-2; 7 bases align to TRBD1. This CDR3 comprises 13 residues. Germline V CDR1 and CDR2: SQVTM, ANQGSEA. V was pared by 2 bases and J by 4 bases, with 4 bases of the junction left unmatched. The CDR3 nucleotides read TGCAGCGTTGAAAGAAGGGGGCCCTATGGCTACACCTTC. Residues: CSVERRGPYGYTF.

The chain employs TRBV20-1 and TRBJ2-5, with TRBD1 matching 12 bases. V shed 6 bases and J 0 bases; nucleotides not matched to a gene: 8. This CDR3 comprises 16 residues. Germline lookup yields CDR1 DFQATT and CDR2 SNEGSKA (reference sequence). The CDR3 protein is CSATEGQGAYQETQYF. The DNA for the CDR3 is TGCAGTGCCACCGAGGGACAGGGGGCCTACCAAGAGACCCAGTACTTC.

This clonotype was counted many times. The V call is TRBV7-2, the J call TRBJ1-5, with D unresolved. The germline CDR1 and CDR2 sequences are SGHTA and FQGNSA. Trimming left V 3 bases short and J 7 bases short, with 10 bases between. The CDR3 spans 13 residues. CDR3 loop: CASSLVGSQPQHF. CDR3 nucleotide sequence: TGTGCCAGCAGCTTGGTGGGGTCCCAGCCCCAGCATTTT.

The chain recombines TRBV25-1 with TRBJ1-6; 8 positions agree with TRBD1. The CDR3 spans 15 residues. Unmatched junction bases numbered 11, after V lost 6 bases and J lost 10 bases. Germline CDR1 MGHDK, CDR2 SYGVNS. The CDR3 region has the DNA TGTGCCAGCAGCTCGGACAGGGAGCGGGGATCACCCCTCCACTTT. Residues: CASSSDRERGSPLHF.

The chain joins TRBV7-9 to TRBJ2-7, with D perhaps matching TRBD1 (5 bases). Germline V gene lookup returns CDR1 SEHNR and CDR2 FQNEAQ (reference sequence). V was pared by 5 bases and J by 5 bases, with 10 bases between. The CDR3 loop spans 12 amino acids. The CDR3 bases are TGTGCCAGCAGCCACAGGCCGAACGAGCAGTACTTC. This sequence encodes CASSHRPNEQYF.

This clonotype has ten or more counts. V gene TRBV10-3 combines with J gene TRBJ2-7; 8 nucleotides align to TRBD1. Trimming cost V 3 bases and J 7 bases; bases outside gene matches: 11. The germline V gene has CDR1 ENHRY and CDR2 SYGVKD. The CDR3 length is 15 residues. CDR3 bases: TGTGCCATCAGTGAAACAGGGGGTCCGAATAATGAGCAGTACTTC. This sequence encodes CAISETGGPNNEQYF.

This chain links TRBV27 with TRBJ2-5; perhaps D is TRBD1 or TRBD2 (6 bases each). The germline V gene encodes CDR1 MNHEY and CDR2 SMNVEV (reference sequence). This CDR3 is built from 14 residues. V was shortened by 1 base and J by 4 bases, with 10 bases between the two germline ends. CDR3 loop: CASSLWGAGETQYF. The CDR3 DNA sequence: TGTGCCAGCAGTTTATGGGGGGCTGGAGAGACCCAGTACTTC.